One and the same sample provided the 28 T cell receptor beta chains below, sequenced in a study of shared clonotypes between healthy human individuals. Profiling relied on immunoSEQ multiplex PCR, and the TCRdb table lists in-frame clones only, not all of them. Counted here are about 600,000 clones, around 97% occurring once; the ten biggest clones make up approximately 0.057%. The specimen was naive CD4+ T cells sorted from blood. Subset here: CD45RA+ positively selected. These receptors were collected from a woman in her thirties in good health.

CDR3 in amino acids: CASSLWAGESGNEQFF. The CDR3 coding sequence is TGTGCCAGCAGCTTATGGGCGGGAGAGTCTGGCAATGAGCAGTTCTTC. The chain couples TRBV5-6 to TRBJ2-1; TRBD2 matches 7 bases. Germline V gives CDR1 SGHDT, CDR2 YYEEEE. This CDR3 region has 16 residues. J gave up 6 bases and V 2 bases, and 11 bases lay outside the gene matches.

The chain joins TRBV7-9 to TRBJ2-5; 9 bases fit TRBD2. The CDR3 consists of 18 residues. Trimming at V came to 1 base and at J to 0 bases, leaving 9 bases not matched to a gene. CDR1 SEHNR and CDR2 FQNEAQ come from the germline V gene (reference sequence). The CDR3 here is CASSLEGRGLAYQETQYF. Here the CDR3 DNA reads TGTGCCAGCAGCTTAGAAGGGAGAGGACTAGCGTACCAAGAGACCCAGTACTTC.

CDR3 sequence (DNA): TGTGCCAGCAGCTTCGAAGCGCTTGTATCCTACGAGCAGTACTTC. Residues: CASSFEALVSYEQYF. The chain is built from TRBV11-3 and TRBJ2-7; D unresolved. This CDR3 spans 15 amino acids. Germline V gene data show CDR1 as SGHNT and CDR2 as YENEEA. Trimming stripped 3 bases from V and 1 base from J, with 13 bases between.

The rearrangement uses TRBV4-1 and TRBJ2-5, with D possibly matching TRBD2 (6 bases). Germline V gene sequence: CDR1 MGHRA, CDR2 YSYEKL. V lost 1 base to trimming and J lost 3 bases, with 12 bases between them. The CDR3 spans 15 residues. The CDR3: CASSQARTKKETQYF. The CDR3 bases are TGCGCCAGCAGCCAAGCAAGGACTAAGAAAGAGACCCAGTACTTC.

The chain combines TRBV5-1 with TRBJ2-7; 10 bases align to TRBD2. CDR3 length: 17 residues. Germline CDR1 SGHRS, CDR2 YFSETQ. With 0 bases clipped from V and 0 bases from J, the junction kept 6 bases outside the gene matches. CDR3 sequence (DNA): TGCGCCAGCAGCTTGGCCGGGACTAGCGTGAGCTCCTACGAGCAGTACTTC. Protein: CASSLAGTSVSSYEQYF.

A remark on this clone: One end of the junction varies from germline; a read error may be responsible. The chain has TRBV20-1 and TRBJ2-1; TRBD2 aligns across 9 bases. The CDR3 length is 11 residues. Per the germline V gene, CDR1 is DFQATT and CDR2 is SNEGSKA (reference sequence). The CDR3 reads CSAREVAGEVF. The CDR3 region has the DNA TGCAGTGCTAGAGAAGTAGCGGGAGAGGTCTTC.

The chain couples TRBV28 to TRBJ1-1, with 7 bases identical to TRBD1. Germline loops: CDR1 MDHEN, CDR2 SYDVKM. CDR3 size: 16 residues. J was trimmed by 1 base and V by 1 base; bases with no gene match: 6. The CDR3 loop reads CASSLSTGVGNTEAFF. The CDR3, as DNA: TGTGCCAGCAGTTTATCAACAGGGGTTGGGAACACTGAAGCTTTCTTT. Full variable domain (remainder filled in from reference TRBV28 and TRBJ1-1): DVKVTQSSRYLVKRTGEKVFLECVQDMDHENMFWYRQDPGLGLRLIYFSYDVKMKEKGDIPEGYSVSREKKERFSLILESASTNQTSMYLCASSLSTGVGNTEAFFGQGTRLTVV.

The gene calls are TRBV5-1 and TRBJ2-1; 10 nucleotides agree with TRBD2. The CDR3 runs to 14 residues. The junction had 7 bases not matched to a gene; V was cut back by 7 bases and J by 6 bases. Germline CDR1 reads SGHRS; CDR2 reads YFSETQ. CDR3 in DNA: TGCGCCAGCTGTAGGCTAGCGGGGGCCAATGAGCAGTTCTTC. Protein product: CASCRLAGANEQFF. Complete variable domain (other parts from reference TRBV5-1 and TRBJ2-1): KAGVTQTPRYLIKTRGQQVTLSCSPISGHRSVSWYQQTPGQGLQFLFEYFSETQRNKGNFPGRFSGRQFSNSRSEMNVSTLELGDSALYLCASCRLAGANEQFFGPGTRLTVL.

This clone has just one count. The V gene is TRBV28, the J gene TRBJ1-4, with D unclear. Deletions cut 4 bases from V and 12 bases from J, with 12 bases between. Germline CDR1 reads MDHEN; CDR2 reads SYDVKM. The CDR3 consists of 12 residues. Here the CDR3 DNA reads TGTGCCAGCAGTTCCCGGCCGGGCGAACTGTTTTTT. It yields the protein CASSSRPGELFF.

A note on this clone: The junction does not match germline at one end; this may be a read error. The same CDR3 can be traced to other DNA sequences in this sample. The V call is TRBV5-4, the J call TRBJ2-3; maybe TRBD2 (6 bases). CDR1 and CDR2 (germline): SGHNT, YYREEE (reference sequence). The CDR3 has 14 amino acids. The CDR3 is CASSLGGRTDTQYF. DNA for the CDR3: TGTGCCAGCAGTTTGGGGGGACGCACAGATACGCAGTATTTT.

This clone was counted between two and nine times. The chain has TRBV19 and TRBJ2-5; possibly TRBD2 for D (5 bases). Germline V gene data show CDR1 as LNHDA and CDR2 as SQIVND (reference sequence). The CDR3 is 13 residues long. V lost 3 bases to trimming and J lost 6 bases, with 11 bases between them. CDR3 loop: CASSIILAKTQYF. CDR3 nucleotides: TGTGCCAGTAGTATCATCCTAGCCAAGACCCAGTACTTC.

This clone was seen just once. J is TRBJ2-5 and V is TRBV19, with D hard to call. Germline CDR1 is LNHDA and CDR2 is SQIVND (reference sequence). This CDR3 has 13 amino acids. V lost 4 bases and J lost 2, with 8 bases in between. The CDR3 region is CASSNVFQETQYF. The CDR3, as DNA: TGTGCCAGTAGTAATGTTTTTCAAGAGACCCAGTACTTC.

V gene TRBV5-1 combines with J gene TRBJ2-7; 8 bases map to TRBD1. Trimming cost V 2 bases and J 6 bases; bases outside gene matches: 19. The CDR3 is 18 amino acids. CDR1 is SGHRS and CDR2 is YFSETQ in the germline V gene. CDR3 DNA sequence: TGCGCCAGCAGCTTCTTTTTGTGGAGGGGGGACAGGAAAACCGAGCAGTACTTC. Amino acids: CASSFFLWRGDRKTEQYF.

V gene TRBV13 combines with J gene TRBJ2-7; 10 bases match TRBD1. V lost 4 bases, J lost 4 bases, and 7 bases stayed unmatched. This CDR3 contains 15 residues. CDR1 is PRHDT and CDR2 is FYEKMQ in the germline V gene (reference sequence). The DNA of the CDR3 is TGTGCCAGCAGCTATTCCGGGACAGGGGTGTACGAGCAGTACTTC. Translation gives CASSYSGTGVYEQYF.

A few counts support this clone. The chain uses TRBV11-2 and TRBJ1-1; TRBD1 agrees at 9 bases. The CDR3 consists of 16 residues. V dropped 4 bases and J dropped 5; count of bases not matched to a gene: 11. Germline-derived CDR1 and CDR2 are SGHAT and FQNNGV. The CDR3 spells CASSSALGQGITEAFF. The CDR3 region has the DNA TGTGCCAGCAGCTCGGCGCTGGGACAGGGTATAACTGAAGCTTTCTTT.

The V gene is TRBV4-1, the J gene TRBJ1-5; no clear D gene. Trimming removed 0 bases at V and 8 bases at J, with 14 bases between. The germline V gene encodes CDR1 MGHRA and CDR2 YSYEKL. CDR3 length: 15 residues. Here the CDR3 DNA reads TGCGCCAGCAGCCAAGATCAGGCGGGAACGGAGCCCCAGCATTTT. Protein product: CASSQDQAGTEPQHF.

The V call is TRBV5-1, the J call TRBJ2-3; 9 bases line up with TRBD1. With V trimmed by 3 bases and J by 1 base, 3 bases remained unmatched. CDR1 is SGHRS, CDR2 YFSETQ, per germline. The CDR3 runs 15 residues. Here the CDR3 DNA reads TGCGCCAGCAGCTCACAGGGGGCCGGCACAGATACGCAGTATTTT. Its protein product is CASSSQGAGTDTQYF.

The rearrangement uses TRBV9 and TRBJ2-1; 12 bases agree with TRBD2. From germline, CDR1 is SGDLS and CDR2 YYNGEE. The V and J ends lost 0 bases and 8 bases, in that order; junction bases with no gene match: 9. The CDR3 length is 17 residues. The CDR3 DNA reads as TGTGCCAGCAGCGTAGAAAGAGTGACTAGCGGGAGTTATGAGCAGTTCTTC. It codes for CASSVERVTSGSYEQFF.

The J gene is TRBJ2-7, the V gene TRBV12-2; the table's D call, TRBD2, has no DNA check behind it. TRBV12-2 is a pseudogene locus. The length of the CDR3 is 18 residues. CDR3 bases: TGTGCAAGTCGCTTACCGCCAAAACCCCCAGCGCCGCCACACGAGCAGTACTTC. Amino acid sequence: CASRLPPKPPAPPHEQYF.

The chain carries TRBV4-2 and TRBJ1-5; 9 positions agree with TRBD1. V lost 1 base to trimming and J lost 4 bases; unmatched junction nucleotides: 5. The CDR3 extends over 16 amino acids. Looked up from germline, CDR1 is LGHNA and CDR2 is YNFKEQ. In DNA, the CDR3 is TGTGCCAGCAGCCAAGGTTCGGGACAGGGAAATCAGCCCCAGCATTTT. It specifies CASSQGSGQGNQPQHF.

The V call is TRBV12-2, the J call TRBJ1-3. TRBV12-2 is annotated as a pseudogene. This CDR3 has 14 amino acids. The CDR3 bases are TGTGCAAGTGCCCCGCATCCCTCTGGAAACACCATATATTTT. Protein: CASAPHPSGNTIYF.

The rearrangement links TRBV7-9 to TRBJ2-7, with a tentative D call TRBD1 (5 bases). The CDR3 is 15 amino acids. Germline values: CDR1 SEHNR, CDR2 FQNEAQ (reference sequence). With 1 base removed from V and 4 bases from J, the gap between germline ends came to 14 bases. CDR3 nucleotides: TGTGCCAGCAGCTTAGTTGCAGGGCGAAGATACGAGCAGTACTTC. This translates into CASSLVAGRRYEQYF.

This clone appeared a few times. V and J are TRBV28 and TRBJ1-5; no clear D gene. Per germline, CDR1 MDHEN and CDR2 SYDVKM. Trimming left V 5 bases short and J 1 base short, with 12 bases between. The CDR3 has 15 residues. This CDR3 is CASSPLEGSNQPQHF. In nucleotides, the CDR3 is TGTGCCAGCAGTCCCCTCGAGGGCAGCAATCAGCCCCAGCATTTT.

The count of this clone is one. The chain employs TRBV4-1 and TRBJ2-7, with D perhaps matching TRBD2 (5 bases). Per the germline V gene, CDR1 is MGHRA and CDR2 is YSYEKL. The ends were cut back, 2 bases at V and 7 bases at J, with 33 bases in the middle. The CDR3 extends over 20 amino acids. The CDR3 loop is CASSQPGMGGASIRPGEQYF. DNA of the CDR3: TGCGCCAGCAGCCAACCGGGCATGGGCGGAGCATCAATACGGCCGGGGGAGCAGTACTTC.

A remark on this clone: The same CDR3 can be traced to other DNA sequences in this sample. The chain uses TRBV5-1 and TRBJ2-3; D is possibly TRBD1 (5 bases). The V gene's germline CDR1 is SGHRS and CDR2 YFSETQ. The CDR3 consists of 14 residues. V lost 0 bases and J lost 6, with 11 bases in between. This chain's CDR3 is CASSLGQPGDTQYF. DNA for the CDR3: TGCGCCAGCAGCTTGGGACAGCCCGGGGATACGCAGTATTTT.

The CDR3 DNA sequence: TGCGCCAGCAGCAAGGGGGCCACTAATGAAAAACTGTTTTTT. This translates into CASSKGATNEKLFF. The chain links TRBV5-1 to TRBJ1-4; 7 bases are a match to TRBD1. Unmatched junction bases numbered 2, after V lost 4 bases and J lost 2 bases. Germline lookup yields CDR1 SGHRS and CDR2 YFSETQ. The CDR3 runs to 14 residues.

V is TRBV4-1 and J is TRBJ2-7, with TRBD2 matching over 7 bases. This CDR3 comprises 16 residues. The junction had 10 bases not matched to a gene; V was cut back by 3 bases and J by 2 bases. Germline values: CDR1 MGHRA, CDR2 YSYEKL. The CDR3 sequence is CASSHSWASGTYEQYF. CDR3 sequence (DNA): TGCGCCAGCAGCCACAGTTGGGCTAGCGGTACCTACGAGCAGTACTTC.

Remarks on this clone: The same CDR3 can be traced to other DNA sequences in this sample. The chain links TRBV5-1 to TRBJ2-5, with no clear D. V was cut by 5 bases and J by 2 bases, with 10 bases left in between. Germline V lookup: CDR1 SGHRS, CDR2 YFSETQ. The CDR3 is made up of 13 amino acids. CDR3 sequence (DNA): TGCGCCAGCAGTCTAGGTGGGCAAGAGACCCAGTACTTC. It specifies CASSLGGQETQYF.